The text below deals with one T cell receptor (beta chain). The antigen remains undetermined. The gene names given are mouse names. The read gets to within 1 residue of the CDR3 end, and the germline J gene fills in the rest. Trimming removed 3 bases from V and 5 bases from J, with 13 bases in between. The CDR3 runs to 14 residues. Germline V CDR1 and CDR2: GFQATS, STVNSAI. The sample belongs to a study of tissue T cells after allogeneic stem cell transplantation. General study results and limits: Anatomically similar tissues had similar TCR repertoires within each patient. Across patients, clones rarely overlapped, yet motif clusters were shared tissue-specifically.

The table came from immunoSEQ multiplex PCR; TCRdb's copy has only in-frame clones and leaves some out. The sample carries some 9,300 clones, around a third recorded once. As to time point: mouse harvest day 14 after allogeneic transplant. Tail vein injection delivered 10^7 T-cell-depleted bone marrow cells and 10^6 splenic CD5+ T cells. The specimen sequenced was skin. The chain employs TRBV20 and TRBJ1-4, with TRBD1 as a possible D gene (5 bases). The sequence derives from a female BALB/c mouse given C57BL/6 T cells with graft-versus-host disease after an allogeneic hematopoietic cell transplant. Incomplete CDR3 DNA: TGTGGTGCTAGATGGGGACGGCGGAACGAAAGATTATTT. Protein product: CGARWGRRNERLF. The whole CDR3 sequence reads CGARWGRRNERLFF.